Following are 8 T cell receptor beta chains from one sample sequenced in a study of CD8+CD57+ T cells in acquired aplastic anemia. Both TCR beta VDJ combination and CDR3 sequence profiling were carried out. Genomic DNA was the template for this profiling. One entry per CDR3 protein, called by TCRdb with MiXCR from the reads. The sample lists 250,000 to 300,000 distinct CDR3 sequences, roughly three fifths occurring once. The sequencing input was sorted CD4+, CD8+, or CD8+CD57+ T cells (not recorded which) from PBMCs. The receptors stem from a human donor with severe aplastic anemia or a healthy control (not recorded which).

The chain recombines TRBV12-3 or TRBV12-4 with TRBJ1-5; possible D gene TRBD1, 5 bases. The CDR3 covers 14 residues. Trimming removed 3 bases from V and 3 bases from J, with 9 bases in between. Written as DNA, the CDR3 is TGTGCCAGCAGTTTCGGGGGAATCAATCAGCCCCAGCATTTT. Translating gives CASSFGGINQPQHF.

This clonotype was observed many times. The rearrangement joins TRBV12-3 or TRBV12-4 to TRBJ1-1; D may be TRBD1 (6 bases). Trimming cost V 5 bases and J 5 bases, with 12 bases left between them. The CDR3 runs 13 residues. The CDR3 region is CASSIQGGTEAFF. CDR3 in DNA: TGTGCCAGCAGTATACAGGGAGGGACTGAAGCTTTCTTT.

This sequence joins TRBV20-1 and TRBJ1-6; D remains unclear. V was trimmed by 0 bases and J by 1 base, leaving 10 bases between them. This CDR3 is built from 16 residues. Germline V gene lookup returns CDR1 DFQATT and CDR2 SNEGSKA (reference sequence). CDR3: CSARDRRGSYNSPLHF. The DNA of the CDR3 is TGCAGTGCTAGAGATCGTAGAGGTTCCTATAATTCACCCCTCCACTTT.

At least ten counts were recorded for this clonotype. The chain combines TRBV5-1 with TRBJ2-5; 8 positions match TRBD2. Looked up from germline, CDR1 is SGHRS and CDR2 is YFSETQ. The V segment lost 3 bases and the J segment 0 bases; nucleotides outside the gene matches: 4. This CDR3 has 15 residues. Here the CDR3 DNA reads TGCGCCAGCAGCTCCCGGGGGGGTAACCAAGAGACCCAGTACTTC. Translated: CASSSRGGNQETQYF.

Notes on this clonotype: It may be a read error: a sequence one base away is much more abundant. This chain links TRBV29-1 with TRBJ1-1, with TRBD1 as a possible D gene (6 bases). In germline, CDR1 is SQVTM, CDR2 ANQGSEA. V lost 4 bases, J lost 10 bases, and 22 bases lay in between. The CDR3 runs to 14 residues. CDR3 loop: CSVGKRGGGEVAFF. As DNA, the CDR3 is TGCAGCGTTGGAAAAAGGGGGGGGGGCGAGGTAGCTTTCTTT. The full variable domain, its missing parts supplied by reference TRBV29-1 and TRBJ1-1, is SAVISQKPSRDICQRGTSLTIQCQVDSQVTMMFWYRQQPGQSLTLIATANQGSEATYESGFVIDKFPISRPNLTFSTLTVSNMSPEDSSIYLCSVGKRGGGEVAFFGQGTRLTVV.

This clonotype was seen a handful of times. As DNA, the CDR3 is TGCGCCAGCAGCCAAGAGTGGGGACAGGGAGGCGAGCAGTACTTC. This gives the protein CASSQEWGQGGEQYF. This chain joins TRBV4-1 and TRBJ2-7; TRBD1 matches 9 bases. Germline V lookup: CDR1 MGHRA, CDR2 YSYEKL. After removal of 0 bases from V and 6 bases from J, the junction contained 6 bases not matched to a gene. The CDR3 is 15 amino acids.

In this sample, this clonotype turned up a few times. The chain uses TRBV5-1 and TRBJ1-1; a weak D match, TRBD1 (6 bases). CDR3 length: 15 residues. Germline V gene data show CDR1 as SGHRS and CDR2 as YFSETQ. The V and J ends lost 4 bases and 1 base respectively, with 14 bases between them. CDR3 loop: CASSLGGIANTEAFF. For the CDR3, the DNA is TGCGCCAGCAGCCTCGGGGGCATAGCGAACACTGAAGCTTTCTTT.

This clonotype was counted many times. The V gene is TRBV6-4, the J gene TRBJ2-2; 10 bases map to TRBD2. The CDR3 length is 19 residues. Germline V CDR1 and CDR2: MRHNA, SNTAGT. Trimming cost V 0 bases and J 2 bases; bases outside gene matches: 9. The CDR3 spells CASSDSGLAGAPNTGELFF. For the CDR3, the DNA is TGTGCCAGCAGTGACTCGGGCCTAGCGGGGGCTCCCAACACCGGGGAGCTGTTTTTT.